The 7 T cell receptor beta chains below come from one sample, sequenced in a study of cytomegalovirus exposure and HLA in healthy donors. Vbeta (60) and Jbeta (13) primers were used in the PCR. Here immunoSEQ multiplex PCR was the method, and the copy in TCRdb shows in-frame clones only, minus some. The table has approximately 100,000 clones, around 75% seen once; the top ten hold over 9.5%. Sequencing input: PBMCs. These receptors were collected from a man aged 50-60 years in good health and CMV-seronegative.

The genes are TRBV28 and TRBJ2-7; 9 positions match TRBD1. Per germline, CDR1 MDHEN and CDR2 SYDVKM. CDR3 length equals 15 residues. With 2 bases clipped from V and 0 bases from J, the junction kept 2 bases outside the gene matches. For the CDR3, the DNA is TGTGCCAGCAGTTTAGGGACAGGGAGCTCCTACGAGCAGTACTTC. Translating it yields CASSLGTGSSYEQYF. Variable domain in full (rest from reference TRBV28 and TRBJ2-7): DVKVTQSSRYLVKRTGEKVFLECVQDMDHENMFWYRQDPGLGLRLIYFSYDVKMKEKGDIPEGYSVSREKKERFSLILESASTNQTSMYLCASSLGTGSSYEQYFGPGTRLTVT.

The rearrangement links TRBV2 to TRBJ2-3; D is unresolved. The V end lost 6 bases, the J end lost 2 bases, and 3 bases lay between the germline ends. From germline, CDR1 is SNHLY and CDR2 FYNNEI. The CDR3 loop spans 11 amino acids. CDR3 DNA: TGTGCCAGCAGGTACACAGATACGCAGTATTTT. Encoded protein: CASRYTDTQYF.

J is TRBJ1-4 and V is TRBV19; D may be TRBD1 (6 bases). The V gene lost 8 bases and the J gene lost 5 bases, with 12 bases spanning the gap. CDR3 length equals 13 residues. Germline assignment: CDR1 LNHDA and CDR2 SQIVND (reference sequence). The DNA for the CDR3 is TGTGCCAGTGTAGGCGGACAGAATGAAAAACTGTTTTTT. Encoded protein: CASVGGQNEKLFF.

V and J are TRBV28 and TRBJ2-6, with D possibly being TRBD1 (5 bases). This CDR3 is 15 amino acids long. The germline CDR1 and CDR2 sequences are MDHEN and SYDVKM. V was shortened by 2 bases and J by 2 bases, with 7 bases between the two germline ends. The CDR3 sequence: CASSLGHAGANVLTF. The CDR3 region has the DNA TGTGCCAGCAGTTTAGGACACGCTGGGGCCAACGTCCTGACTTTC.

This clone was seen only a few times. This chain uses TRBV7-8 with TRBJ1-4; 9 bases align to TRBD1. V was pared by 5 bases and J by 8 bases, with 9 bases of the junction left unmatched. Germline assignment: CDR1 SGHVS and CDR2 FQNEAQ. CDR3 size: 15 residues. The CDR3 DNA is TGTGCCAGCAGCAAAACGGACAGGGGTGGAGAAAAACTGTTTTTT. It codes for CASSKTDRGGEKLFF.

The chain combines TRBV2 with TRBJ1-1; D is possibly TRBD1 (5 bases). Germline loops: CDR1 SNHLY, CDR2 FYNNEI. The CDR3 is 14 residues long. Trimming cost V 10 bases and J 0 bases, with 15 bases left between them. The CDR3 sequence is CATKIGHMNTEAFF. CDR3 bases: TGTGCCACCAAAATTGGACACATGAACACTGAAGCTTTCTTT.

CDR3 protein: CASQLSATGARKEAFF. CDR3 DNA sequence: TGCGCCAGCCAACTATCGGCGACAGGGGCGAGGAAGGAAGCTTTCTTT. This chain uses TRBV5-1 with TRBJ1-1, with 8 bases aligning to TRBD1. The germline V gene encodes CDR1 SGHRS and CDR2 YFSETQ. V shed 7 bases and J 8 bases; nucleotides not matched to a gene: 19. The CDR3 extends over 16 amino acids.